Listed below are T cell receptor beta chains from one sample, sequenced in a study of a mutant IDH1 vaccine in newly diagnosed glioma. Generated by immunoSEQ multiplex PCR, the TCRdb table keeps only in-frame clones and is missing some. The repertoire holds under 65,000 clones, 70% to 90% seen once, with roughly a fifth in the top ten. Sequencing was performed on PBMCs, taken from a glioma patient treated with radiotherapy, temozolomide or both. These receptors were taken from a man aged 18-30 years with glioma. CDR3s include the opening cysteine and the closing phenylalanine or tryptophan. A D gene is named only where the DNA matches it firmly. A clone size is listed for some rows: how often the clone was seen (once, few, many), or a class if it is expanded.

d_call	v_call	clone_size	j_call	cdr3_nt	cdr3_aa
TRBD2	TRBV29-1	-	TRBJ2-3	TGCAGCGTTGGGTGGCTAGCGGGAGACACAGATACGCAGTATTTT	CSVGWLAGDTDTQYF
TRBD2	TRBV6-5	-	TRBJ2-7	TGTGCCAGCAGTTACTCGTTGAGAGCGGGAACCTACGAGCAGTACTTC	CASSYSLRAGTYEQYF
-	TRBV21-1	-	TRBJ2-5	TGTGCCAGCACCCCAAGGACGGACAGGGGAAGTTGGGAGACCCAGTACTTC	CASTPRTDRGSWETQYF
-	TRBV29-1	-	TRBJ2-5	TGCAGCTGTCAAGCATTGGGGGGCGGAGGGACCCAGTACTTC	CSCQALGGGGTQYF
-	TRBV20-1	-	TRBJ1-2	TGCAGTGCTAGCCAGAACTATGGCTACACCTTC	CSASQNYGYTF
-	TRBV7-8	-	TRBJ2-7	TGTGCCAGCAGCCAGGTTGGCGCCTACGAGCAGTACTTC	CASSQVGAYEQYF
TRBD1	TRBV2	-	TRBJ1-5	TGTGCCAGCAGTGAATGGGACAGGGGGCTAAGGGCCCAGCATTTT	CASSEWDRGLRAQHF
-	TRBV19	-	TRBJ1-1	TGTGCCAGTAGAAGGACGGCCACTGAAGCTTTCTTT	CASRRTATEAFF
-	TRBV15	-	TRBJ2-6	TGTGCCACCAGCAGAGTCTCTGAGACTGGGGCCAACGTCCTGACTTTC	CATSRVSETGANVLTF
TRBD1	TRBV9	-	TRBJ2-5	TGTGCCAGCAGCGTAGATCGGACAGGGGGGGAGACCCAGTACTTC	CASSVDRTGGETQYF
-	TRBV5-6	-	TRBJ2-1	TGTGCCAGCAGCTTGGCGGGGGGCAGTCGGCCAGATGAGCAGTTCTTC	CASSLAGGSRPDEQFF
-	TRBV6-1	-	TRBJ2-7	TGTGCCAGCCCCCAGGGGTACGAGCAGTACTTC	CASPQGYEQYF
TRBD2	TRBV10-1	-	TRBJ2-7	TGCGCCAGCAGCAAAACTAGCGGTTCCATCTACGAGCAGTACTTC	CASSKTSGSIYEQYF
TRBD2	TRBV29-1	-	TRBJ2-7	TGCAGCGTTGTGGCCAGCGGGAGGGCCGGGGAGCAGTACTTC	CSVVASGRAGEQYF
-	TRBV2	-	TRBJ1-1	TGTGCCAGCAGTGAAGCGCGCGTGTCGAACACTGAAGCTTTCTTT	CASSEARVSNTEAFF
-	TRBV6-5	-	TRBJ1-2	TGTGCCAGCAGTTACTCGATACAGCAGGGCTACACCTTC	CASSYSIQQGYTF
-	TRBV4-2	-	TRBJ1-5	TGTGCCAGCAGCCTCGACAGTTTTAATCAGCCCCAGCATTTT	CASSLDSFNQPQHF
TRBD2	TRBV2	-	TRBJ2-2	TGTGCCAGCACCCGGACTAGGTGGGGCTTAAACACCGGGGAGCTGTTTTTT	CASTRTRWGLNTGELFF
-	TRBV5-1	-	TRBJ2-5	TGCGCCAGCAGCTTAACGGGCCCGAGAGAGACCCAGTACTTC	CASSLTGPRETQYF
-	TRBV9	once	TRBJ1-1	TGTGCCAGCAGCGAGGCGGCGAACACTGAAGCTTTCTTT	CASSEAANTEAFF
-	TRBV29-1	-	TRBJ1-1	TGCAGCGTGATGGGCATCGTGGACACTGAAGCTTTCTTT	CSVMGIVDTEAFF
TRBD1	TRBV7-2	-	TRBJ2-1	TGTGCCAGCAGCTTAGCGGGACAGCTAACAAGAGGAAGCTCCTACAATGAGCAGTTCTTC	CASSLAGQLTRGSSYNEQFF
-	TRBV6-5	-	TRBJ1-1	TGTGCCAGCAGTTACTCGAGGGATTTGAACACTGAAGCTTTCTTT	CASSYSRDLNTEAFF
TRBD1	TRBV7-2	-	TRBJ1-2	TGTGCCAGCAGCTTAGTCGGGACAGGGGATGGCTACACCTTC	CASSLVGTGDGYTF
TRBD1	TRBV6-6	-	TRBJ1-1	TGTGCCAGCAGTTCGGGACAGGGTTGGACTGAAGCTTTCTTT	CASSSGQGWTEAFF
-	TRBV5-8	-	TRBJ1-3	TGTGCCAGCCCGAGGGTCCGCTCTGGAAACACCATATATTTT	CASPRVRSGNTIYF
-	TRBV29-1	-	TRBJ2-1	TGCAGCGTCTCGAGTTCGGGTTGGGGTGGTGGCCTGGGGGTGGGGTCAAACAATGAGCAGTTCTTC	CSVSSSGWGGGLGVGSNNEQFF
TRBD1	TRBV6-5	-	TRBJ1-4	TGTGCCAGCAGAAATGGGGACAGGGGCGAAAAACTGTTTTTT	CASRNGDRGEKLFF
-	TRBV4-3	-	TRBJ1-1	TGCGCCAGCAGCCAAGGTACTGAGAACACTGAAGCTTTCTTT	CASSQGTENTEAFF
TRBD1	TRBV30	-	TRBJ2-2	TGTGCCTGCCAACAGGGGTGGGCCGGGGAGCTGTTTTTT	CACQQGWAGELFF
-	TRBV5-5	-	TRBJ1-1	TGTGCCAGCAGCTTGCTGATGGGAAACACTGAAGCTTTCTTT	CASSLLMGNTEAFF
TRBD1	TRBV2	-	TRBJ1-2	TGTGCCAGCAGTGACTTGACAGGGCCATCCTATGGCTACACCTTC	CASSDLTGPSYGYTF
-	TRBV7-9	few	TRBJ2-1	TGTGCCAGCAGCTTACAGAGTTACAATGAGCAGTTCTTC	CASSLQSYNEQFF
-	TRBV6-6	-	TRBJ2-3	TGTGCCAGCAGTTACCGGAGACCACAGGCAGATACGCAGTATTTT	CASSYRRPQADTQYF
-	TRBV5-1	-	TRBJ1-1	TGCGCCAGCAGCCTCGGAGGGCCGAACACTGAAGCTTTCTTT	CASSLGGPNTEAFF
-	TRBV2	few	TRBJ1-6	TGTGCCAGCAGTGAATCGTATCCGGGAGGCTCCTATAATTCACCCCTCCACTTT	CASSESYPGGSYNSPLHF
-	TRBV5-4	-	TRBJ1-4	TGTGCCAGCAGCCTTACGGGCAGGAGGGACGAAAAACTGTTTTTT	CASSLTGRRDEKLFF
-	TRBV7-8	-	TRBJ1-5	TGTGCCAGCAGCTTAGCATTTGGGCAGCCCCAGCATTTT	CASSLAFGQPQHF
-	TRBV5-6	-	TRBJ2-2	TGTGCCAGCAGCTGGCTACGGGAGAGAGGGACCGGGGAGCTGTTTTTT	CASSWLRERGTGELFF
-	TRBV28	-	TRBJ2-7	TGTGCCAGCAGTTCCTTCAGCGAAGGTATCCCCTACGAGCAGTACTTC	CASSSFSEGIPYEQYF
-	TRBV6-6	-	TRBJ1-3	TGTGCCAGCAGTTACTCGGGAGGGATTGCTGGAAACACCATATATTTT	CASSYSGGIAGNTIYF
-	TRBV7-8	-	TRBJ1-1	TGTGCCAGCAGCTTAAGCAGGGGCTGGACTGAAGCTTTCTTT	CASSLSRGWTEAFF